This is a list of T cell receptor beta chains from one sample in a study of blood T cell repertoires in COVID-19. TCRdb keeps only in-frame clones here, not all; method: immunoSEQ multiplex PCR. The top ten clones hold 8% to 10% of a sample with about 33,000 clones, 85% of them seen once. Sequencing was performed on peripheral blood. Receptors were obtained from a man older than 75 with active COVID-19. Both conserved end residues are part of each CDR3.

j_call v_call cdr3_aa
TRBJ2-2 TRBV4-2 CASSPAGRGTGELFF
TRBJ2-5 TRBV7-8 CASSPTRGMETQYF
TRBJ2-7 TRBV11-2 CASSSPRAGTFEQYF
TRBJ2-5 TRBV19 CASSKGPGSTKVTQYF
TRBJ2-2 TRBV10-3 CAISESTAGTSEVTGELFF
TRBJ2-7 TRBV2 CASSSGLAGDEQYF
TRBJ2-1 TRBV11-3 CASSLDWGGSYNEQFF
TRBJ2-5 TRBV5-1 CASSLAGETQYF
TRBJ1-2 TRBV6-5 CASSKGQTNYGYTF
TRBJ2-3 TRBV5-1 CASSPLRDTQYF
TRBJ2-2 TRBV4-3 CASSQEWGAGGPGELFF
TRBJ2-1 TRBV4-2 CASSQGTSGLYNEQFF
TRBJ1-1 TRBV13 CASRPGQGAEAFF
TRBJ2-1 TRBV5-1 CASSLQGSLGQFF
TRBJ1-1 TRBV7-9 CASSQQTGQLEAFF
TRBJ2-4 TRBV6-6 CATRGRGAKNIQYF
TRBJ2-7 TRBV4-3 CASSQDYRDIYEQYF
TRBJ2-1 TRBV19 CASSPGLAGGHEQFF
TRBJ1-6 TRBV6-1 CASSEAGNSPLHF
TRBJ2-2 TRBV6-5 CASSYSRVGELFF
TRBJ1-1 TRBV18 CASSPRVVVGGTEAFF
TRBJ1-2 TRBV5-1 CASSSGTGGRWYGYTF
TRBJ2-7 TRBV18 CASSTDQGYEQYF
TRBJ1-2 TRBV18 CASSLEGAYYGYTF
TRBJ2-2 TRBV2 CATTTGTGNTGELFF
TRBJ2-3 TRBV27 CASNDRGRSPDTQYF
TRBJ2-1 TRBV10-1 CASSESDGGAASYNEQFF
TRBJ1-1 TRBV11-1 CASSSQRGTEAFF
TRBJ2-3 TRBV12-3/TRBV12-4 CASTRDSGDTQYF
TRBJ1-6 TRBV6-2/TRBV6-3 CASSRPGLEGSPLHF
TRBJ2-1 TRBV20-1 CSAREGTSKFF
TRBJ2-2 TRBV3-1/TRBV3-2 CATSLSRTGELFF
TRBJ1-4 TRBV5-1 CASSLRQGQNEKLFF
TRBJ2-5 TRBV5-5 CASSPIPAIQETQYF
TRBJ1-2 TRBV28 CASSSVGSGATYGYTF
TRBJ2-7 TRBV18 CASSPGQASYEQYF
TRBJ1-3 TRBV7-2 CASSLGATGSGNTIYF
TRBJ1-3 TRBV9 CASSVVPGNSGNTIYF
TRBJ2-3 TRBV9 CASSVRGRTDTQYF
TRBJ2-6 TRBV6-2/TRBV6-3 CASSSYRAGANVLTF
TRBJ2-5 TRBV19 CASSITGGLETQYF
TRBJ1-5 TRBV6-5 CASRGQSMSNQPQHF
TRBJ2-7 TRBV5-1 CASSSGTPPYEQYF
TRBJ1-1 TRBV7-9 CASSPGTGQGNTEAFF
TRBJ2-5 TRBV28 CASSQGTSGVRETQYF
TRBJ2-3 TRBV12-5 CASGSGGPTDTQYF
TRBJ2-7 TRBV27 CASSYSEGGEQYF
TRBJ1-4 TRBV6-2/TRBV6-3 CASRQSSSGEKLFF
TRBJ1-3 TRBV5-1 CASSQDSSGNTIYF
TRBJ2-5 TRBV4-2 CASSQDYRGETQYF
TRBJ1-1 TRBV5-6 CASSRVQGSRTEAFF
TRBJ2-3 TRBV19 CASSIHLGGSGTDTQYF
TRBJ2-1 TRBV6-5 CASSRGRGAYNEQFF
TRBJ1-5 TRBV12-3/TRBV12-4 CASSFEAGQPQHF